The next 27 T cell receptor gamma chains were all read from a single sample in a study of Vδ1+ human thymocytes. Study results and caveats: Thymic TRG and TRD repertoires appeared highly polyclonal.

Sequences come from RNA converted to cDNA by reverse transcription. CDR3 amplicons came from multiplex PCR with pooled V-gene forward and constant-region reverse primers. TCRdb redid clone calling on the multiplex PCR reads using CATT. The data show more than 9,000 gamma-chain clones, about 46% seen once. Their specific antigens are unknown. The material sequenced was Vdelta1+ gamma-delta thymocytes from the thymus. Specified subset: FACS-sorted CD3+ TCRalphabeta- TCRVdelta1+ TCRVdelta2- thymocytes. The receptors here all came from a boy under two years old who had congenital heart surgery.

The chain employs TRGV3 and TRGJ1 or TRGJ2. The J gene, missing from TCRdb, was assigned here through DNA to germline matching. This CDR3 has 16 amino acids. Looked up from germline, CDR1 is VTNTFY and CDR2 is YDVSTARD (reference sequence). The J segment lost 3 bases and the V segment lost 1 base, leaving 12 bases of the junction unmatched. The CDR3 nucleotides are TGTGCCACCTGGGACAGACACCTGTTCCCTTATTATAAGAAACTCTTT. Encoded protein: CATWDRHLFPYYKKLF.

The chain joins TRGV5 to TRGJ1 or TRGJ2. The J gene, missing from TCRdb, was assigned here through DNA to germline matching. The germline gives CDR1 VINAFY, CDR2 YDVSNSKD. Trimming cost V 0 bases and J 4 bases; bases outside gene matches: 18. This CDR3 has 18 amino acids. CDR3 in amino acids: CATWDRRLRFSLYYKKLF. The CDR3 DNA is TGTGCCACCTGGGACAGGCGTCTTCGTTTCTCGTTGTATTATAAGAAACTCTTT.

The V call is TRGV5, the J call TRGJ1 or TRGJ2. TCRdb offers no J gene call, so here the DNA was matched to germline to obtain one. This CDR3 contains 14 residues. Germline V gives CDR1 VINAFY, CDR2 YDVSNSKD. V trimming: 0 bases; J trimming: 2 bases; junction bases outside the gene matches: 4. In DNA, the CDR3 is TGTGCCACCTGGGACAGGCCTCATTATTATAAGAAACTCTTT. Translating it yields CATWDRPHYYKKLF.

The chain joins TRGV8 to TRGJ1 or TRGJ2. In the absence of a J gene in TCRdb, the DNA was matched to germline to assign it here. Germline trimming cut 0 bases from V and 10 bases from J; bases unmatched to any gene: 9. The CDR3 has 13 amino acids. The germline V gene has CDR1 VENAVY and CDR2 YDSYNSRV. CDR3 in amino acids: CATWDRRIRKKLF. Written as DNA, the CDR3 is TGTGCCACCTGGGATAGGCGTATTCGAAAGAAACTCTTT.

The J gene is TRGJP1, the V gene TRGV9. V was pared by 1 base and J by 0 bases, with 5 bases of the junction left unmatched. CDR1 is GITISATS and CDR2 is ISYDGTV in the germline V gene (reference sequence). This CDR3 spans 16 amino acids. The CDR3 DNA reads TGTGCCTTGTGGGAGGTACGATATACCACTGGTTGGTTCAAGATATTT. Protein sequence: CALWEVRYTTGWFKIF.

This clone was counted only a few times. The chain combines TRGV9 with TRGJP. V shed 5 bases and J 6 bases; nucleotides not matched to a gene: 1. This CDR3 has 14 amino acids. From germline, CDR1 is GITISATS and CDR2 ISYDGTV (reference sequence). As DNA, the CDR3 is TGTGCCTTGTGGGGAGAGTTGGGCAAAAAAATCAAGGTATTT. Its protein is CALWGELGKKIKVF.

The chain has TRGV9 and TRGJ1 or TRGJ2. Germline V lookup: CDR1 GITISATS, CDR2 ISYDGTV (reference sequence). The CDR3 sequence is 13 residues long. The V segment lost 6 bases and the J segment 6 bases; nucleotides outside the gene matches: 11. The CDR3 coding sequence is TGTGCCTTGTGGAGGAGGGTTCGTTATAAGAAACTCTTT. It translates to CALWRRVRYKKLF.

The chain couples TRGV5 to TRGJP2. The J gene, not given by TCRdb, was assigned here from a germline match of the nucleotide sequence. V gave up 0 bases and J gave up 4 bases; unmatched junction bases: 5. The CDR3 runs to 15 residues. Looked up from germline, CDR1 is VINAFY and CDR2 is YDVSNSKD. CDR3 DNA sequence: TGTGCCACCTGGGACAGGCGTTCTAGTGATTGGATCAAGACGTTT. Its translation: CATWDRRSSDWIKTF.

The chain uses TRGV8 and TRGJ1 or TRGJ2. V lost 0 bases to trimming and J lost 2 bases; unmatched junction nucleotides: 1. The CDR3 length is 13 residues. Germline CDR1 VENAVY, CDR2 YDSYNSRV. The CDR3 bases are TGTGCCACCTGGGATAGGTATTATTATAAGAAACTCTTT. It specifies CATWDRYYYKKLF.

The chain employs TRGV9 and TRGJP2. The J gene is not listed in TCRdb, so it was assigned here from a DNA match to germline. The germline V gene encodes CDR1 GITISATS and CDR2 ISYDGTV (reference sequence). This CDR3 is built from 16 residues. After removal of 3 bases from V and 4 bases from J, the junction contained 11 bases not matched to a gene. The DNA for the CDR3 is TGTGCCTTGTGGGAGTACCGCTACCCTAGTGATTGGATCAAGACGTTT. Its translation: CALWEYRYPSDWIKTF.

No V gene was called, though TRGJ1 or TRGJ2 was called as the J gene. The CDR3 length is 13 residues. In nucleotides, the CDR3 is TGTACCACCTGGGACGGGCGTTATTATAAGAAACTCTTT. This encodes CTTWDGRYYKKLF.

As regards this clone: This may come from a read error, since a much larger clone is one base off. The rearrangement links TRGV9 to TRGJ1 or TRGJ2. TCRdb supplies no J gene; here it was assigned by aligning the nucleotide sequence to germline. The CDR3 totals 12 residues. The V gene end was trimmed by 0 bases and the J gene end by 7 bases; junction bases not matched to a gene: 3. The V gene's germline CDR1 is GITISATS and CDR2 ISYDGTV (reference sequence). In DNA form, the CDR3 reads TGTGCCTTGTGGGAGGTGTTCTATAAGAAACTCTTT. It codes for CALWEVFYKKLF.

Regarding this clone: This sample includes further DNA sequences coding for the same CDR3. The chain has TRGV3 and TRGJ1 or TRGJ2. The J gene was missing in TCRdb and was found by matching the end of the DNA to germline. J was trimmed by 4 bases and V by 5 bases; bases with no gene match: 8. Germline values: CDR1 VTNTFY, CDR2 YDVSTARD (reference sequence). The CDR3 extends over 13 amino acids. CDR3 sequence reads: CATWVQGYYKKLF. The CDR3 DNA sequence: TGTGCCACCTGGGTCCAGGGGTATTATAAGAAACTCTTT.

The V gene is TRGV4, the J gene TRGJ1 or TRGJ2. J gave up 0 bases and V 11 bases, and 10 bases lay outside the gene matches. In germline, CDR1 is EGSTGY, CDR2 YDSYTSSV. The CDR3 has 13 amino acids. The CDR3 here is CAILNSNYYKKLF. CDR3 coding DNA: TGTGCCATCCTCAATTCGAATTATTATAAGAAACTCTTT.

In regard to this clone: The same CDR3 is also encoded by other DNA sequences in this sample. The rearrangement links TRGV9 to TRGJ1 or TRGJ2. Unmatched junction bases numbered 3, after V lost 0 bases and J lost 7 bases. CDR3 length: 12 residues. Germline CDR1 GITISATS, CDR2 ISYDGTV (reference sequence). The CDR3 here is CALWEVGYKKLF. CDR3 sequence (DNA): TGTGCCTTGTGGGAGGTGGGGTATAAGAAACTCTTT.

In its sample, this clone was seen a few times. V and J are TRGV9 and TRGJP2. Germline CDR1 is GITISATS and CDR2 is ISYDGTV (reference sequence). The CDR3 has 16 amino acids. J was trimmed by 5 bases and V by 2 bases; bases with no gene match: 11. The CDR3: CALWEALTVSDWIKTF. The CDR3 DNA reads TGTGCCTTGTGGGAGGCCTTGACCGTCAGTGATTGGATCAAGACGTTT.

V is TRGV4 and J is TRGJ1 or TRGJ2. The J gene, left out of TCRdb, was set here by checking the DNA against germline. The CDR3 contains 13 residues. The J segment lost 6 bases and the V segment lost 0 bases, leaving 5 bases of the junction unmatched. Germline V gives CDR1 EGSTGY, CDR2 YDSYTSSV. The CDR3 DNA follows: TGTGCCACCTGGGATGGGCGAATTTATAAGAAACTCTTT. It specifies CATWDGRIYKKLF.

As for this clone: At the DNA level, this CDR3 is encoded by other sequences in the same sample as well. J is TRGJ1 or TRGJ2 and V is TRGV4. J lost 0 bases, V lost 0 bases, and 2 bases had no gene match. This CDR3 region has 14 residues. Germline V gives CDR1 EGSTGY, CDR2 YDSYTSSV. CDR3 nucleotides: TGTGCCACCTGGGATGGGCAGAATTATTATAAGAAACTCTTT. Its protein is CATWDGQNYYKKLF.

This clone came up a few times. Compared with germline, one end of the junction differs, possibly owing to a read error. The genes are TRGV4 and TRGJ1 or TRGJ2. The germline V gene has CDR1 EGSTGY and CDR2 YDSYTSSV. The CDR3 consists of 11 residues. For the CDR3, the DNA is TGTGCCACCTGGGATGGTCTTAAGAAAATATTT. This gives the protein CATWDGLKKIF.

This clone came up a few times. The junction shows a germline mismatch at one end, possibly a read error. V is TRGV5 and J is TRGJ1 or TRGJ2. There are 12 residues in the CDR3. CDR1 is VINAFY, CDR2 YDVSNSKD, per germline. CDR3 coding DNA: TGTGCCACCTGTGACTCTTATTATAAGAAGCTCTTT. Its translation is CATCDSYYKKLF.

The chain carries TRGV9 and TRGJP. The CDR3 sequence is 17 residues long. Germline V gene lookup returns CDR1 GITISATS and CDR2 ISYDGTV (reference sequence). Germline trimming cut 3 bases from V and 7 bases from J; bases unmatched to any gene: 9. CDR3 sequence: CALWEPGQELGKKIKVF. The CDR3 DNA reads TGTGCCTTGTGGGAGCCTGGTCAGGAGTTGGGCAAAAAAATCAAGGTATTT.

This clone was counted once. The chain carries TRGV5 and TRGJ1 or TRGJ2. The J gene comes from matching the DNA to germline here; TCRdb lacks it. Germline lookup yields CDR1 VINAFY and CDR2 YDVSNSKD. This CDR3 has 13 amino acids. Trimming cost V 2 bases and J 7 bases; bases outside gene matches: 8. CDR3 coding DNA: TGTGCCACCTGGGACACGGACCGCTATAAGAAACTCTTT. It encodes CATWDTDRYKKLF.

This chain connects TRGV9 to TRGJ1 or TRGJ2. CDR3 length equals 15 residues. Germline-derived CDR1 and CDR2 are GITISATS and ISYDGTV (reference sequence). With V trimmed by 2 bases and J by 7 bases, 14 bases remained unmatched. CDR3 coding DNA: TGTGCCTTGTGGGAGGCCCCGGGTCATTGGTATAAGAAACTCTTT. Protein sequence: CALWEAPGHWYKKLF.

The V gene is TRGV5, the J gene TRGJ1 or TRGJ2. TCRdb leaves out the J gene; it was filled in here by matching the DNA to germline. V lost 4 bases, J lost 3 bases, and 12 bases stayed unmatched. The V gene's germline CDR1 is VINAFY and CDR2 YDVSNSKD. This CDR3 spans 15 amino acids. CDR3 DNA sequence: TGTGCCACCTGGGAAGTCGCTCCATTTTATTATAAGAAACTCTTT. Translated: CATWEVAPFYYKKLF.

The chain recombines TRGV8 with TRGJ1 or TRGJ2. The J gene, missing from TCRdb, was assigned here through DNA to germline matching. V lost 4 bases, J lost 0 bases, and 6 bases stayed unmatched. CDR3 length: 14 residues. The germline CDR1 and CDR2 sequences are VENAVY and YDSYNSRV. This CDR3 reads CATWDGGNYYKKLF. In DNA form, the CDR3 reads TGTGCCACCTGGGACGGCGGGAATTATTATAAGAAACTCTTT.

The gene calls are TRGV9 and TRGJ1 or TRGJ2. The J gene, not given by TCRdb, was assigned here from a germline match of the nucleotide sequence. Germline assignment: CDR1 GITISATS and CDR2 ISYDGTV (reference sequence). V shed 6 bases and J 4 bases; nucleotides not matched to a gene: 3. The CDR3 is made up of 11 amino acids. CDR3 coding DNA: TGTGCCTTGTGGCGGTATTATAAGAAACTCTTT. Translated: CALWRYYKKLF.

This rearrangement joins TRGV3 to TRGJ1 or TRGJ2. The J gene comes from matching the DNA to germline here; TCRdb lacks it. The CDR3 covers 14 residues. Per germline, CDR1 VTNTFY and CDR2 YDVSTARD (reference sequence). V was pared by 3 bases and J by 11 bases, with 16 bases of the junction left unmatched. CDR3 in DNA: TGTGCCACCTGGGACGAACCCCCCCCTGTCGAGAAACTCTTT. It yields the protein CATWDEPPPVEKLF.